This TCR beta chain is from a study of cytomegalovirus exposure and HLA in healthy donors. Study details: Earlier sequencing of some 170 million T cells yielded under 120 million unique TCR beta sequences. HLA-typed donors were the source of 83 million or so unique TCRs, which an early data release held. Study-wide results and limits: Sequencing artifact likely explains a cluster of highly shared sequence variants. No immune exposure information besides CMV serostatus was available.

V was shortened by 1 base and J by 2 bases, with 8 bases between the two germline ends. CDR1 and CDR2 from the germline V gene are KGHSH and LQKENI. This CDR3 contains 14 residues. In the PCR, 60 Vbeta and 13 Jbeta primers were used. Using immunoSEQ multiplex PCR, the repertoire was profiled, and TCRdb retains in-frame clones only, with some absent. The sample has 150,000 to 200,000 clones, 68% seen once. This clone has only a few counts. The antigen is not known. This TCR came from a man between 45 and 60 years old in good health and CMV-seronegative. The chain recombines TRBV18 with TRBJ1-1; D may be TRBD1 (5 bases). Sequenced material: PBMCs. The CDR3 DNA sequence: TGTGCCAGCTCACCACGGCAGGGCAACACTGAAGCTTTCTTT. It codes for CASSPRQGNTEAFF.